This T cell receptor beta chain was profiled in a study of blood T cell repertoires in COVID-19. Trimming took 4 bases from V and 2 from J; bases not matched to a gene: 5. The length of the CDR3 is 16 residues. Looked up from germline, CDR1 is SGHNT and CDR2 is YYREEE (reference sequence). TCRdb's copy holds only in-frame clones and misses some; the assay was immunoSEQ multiplex PCR. The sample has roughly 170,000 clones, about 85% seen once. The specimen sequenced was peripheral blood. This clonotype was obtained from a man aged 60-69 years who had recovered from COVID-19. This chain joins TRBV5-4 and TRBJ2-3; 12 nucleotides agree with TRBD2. The chain's CDR3 is CASSPPSGGDTDTQYF. The CDR3 coding sequence is TGTGCCAGCAGCCCTCCTAGCGGGGGGGACACAGATACGCAGTATTTT.